This is a list of T cell receptor beta chains from one sample in a study of Graves' ophthalmopathy and Graves' hyperthyroidism. In TCRdb, the multiplex PCR reads were re-called with MiXCR into one record per CDR3 protein. The profile covers 300,000 or so distinct CDR3 sequences, with 15% to 20% appearing a single time and roughly an eighth taken by the ten largest. Sequenced material: peripheral blood. These receptors originate from an adult man with Graves' ophthalmopathy. Both conserved end residues are part of each CDR3. A D gene is named only where the DNA matches it firmly. A row's size may be missing; if present it is once, few, many or a size class.

J gene	V gene	D gene	clone size	CDR3 protein	CDR3 DNA
TRBJ2-7	TRBV4-1	.	many	CASARVDTETYEQYF	TGCGCCAGCGCTAGAGTGGATACAGAAACCTACGAGCAGTACTTC
TRBJ2-5	TRBV28	TRBD1	.	CASTRQGYQETQYF	TGTGCCAGTACAAGACAGGGATACCAAGAGACCCAGTACTTC
TRBJ2-2	TRBV6-1	TRBD1	.	CASSQDRGNTGELFF	TGTGCCAGCTCCCAGGACAGGGGTAACACCGGGGAGCTGTTTTTT
TRBJ1-2	TRBV6-5	.	many	CASSYAGSLGSRGYTF	TGTGCCAGCAGTTATGCAGGGTCTCTGGGCTCGAGGGGCTACACCTTC
TRBJ2-7	TRBV27	.	many	CASSSSRGLGEQYF	TGTGCCAGCAGCTCGAGCCGGGGCCTCGGCGAGCAGTACTTC
TRBJ1-1	TRBV6-1	.	few	CASRELGMDTEAFF	TGTGCCAGCAGGGAATTGGGTATGGACACTGAAGCTTTCTTT
TRBJ2-7	TRBV6-2/TRBV6-3	.	.	CASSYSIADTYEQYF	TGTGCCAGCAGTTACTCAATAGCGGATACCTACGAGCAGTACTTC
TRBJ2-2	TRBV5-1	TRBD2	many	CASSSGTTTGELFF	TGCGCCAGCAGCTCCGGGACTACGACCGGGGAGCTGTTTTTT
TRBJ1-2	TRBV12-3/TRBV12-4	TRBD1	many	CASNKDRVVGGYTF	TGTGCCAGCAACAAGGACAGGGTAGTTGGTGGCTACACCTTC
TRBJ1-2	TRBV12-3/TRBV12-4	TRBD1	many	CASSRGQGFYGYTF	TGTGCCAGCAGCCGAGGACAGGGGTTCTATGGCTACACCTTC
TRBJ2-7	TRBV5-1	TRBD1	.	CASSTGDRVVEQYF	TGCGCCAGCAGCACCGGGGACAGGGTTGTCGAGCAGTACTTC
TRBJ1-1	TRBV6-2/TRBV6-3	TRBD1	many	CASSAGTGSTGAEAFF	TGTGCCAGCAGTGCCGGGACAGGGAGTACTGGAGCTGAAGCTTTCTTT
TRBJ1-3	TRBV28	.	many	CASSFQGHSGNTIYF	TGTGCCAGCAGTTTTCAAGGACACTCTGGAAACACCATATATTTT
TRBJ1-2	TRBV7-2	.	many	CASSLVNGPNYGYTF	TGTGCCAGCAGCTTAGTGAACGGACCTAACTATGGCTACACCTTC
TRBJ1-1	TRBV20-1	.	many	CSALFGQFNTEAFF	TGCAGTGCTTTATTCGGACAGTTCAACACTGAAGCTTTCTTT
TRBJ2-7	TRBV20-1	TRBD2	.	CSARDLGLAGLYEQYF	TGCAGTGCTAGAGATTTGGGACTAGCGGGACTATACGAGCAGTACTTC
TRBJ2-5	TRBV25-1	TRBD2	many	CASSESRASGKETQYF	TGTGCCAGCAGTGAATCCAGGGCTAGCGGTAAAGAGACCCAGTACTTC
TRBJ2-2	TRBV28	TRBD2	many	CASSFLSGGHTGELFF	TGTGCCAGCAGTTTCCTTAGCGGGGGACACACCGGGGAGCTGTTTTTT
TRBJ1-2	TRBV4-2	.	many	CASSPSPGGYGYTF	TGTGCCAGCAGCCCTTCCCCTGGAGGCTATGGCTACACCTTC
TRBJ1-5	TRBV2	.	many	CASSDDPSTGTRQRPQHF	TGTGCCAGCAGTGACGACCCAAGCACCGGGACACGGCAACGCCCCCAGCATTTT
TRBJ2-7	TRBV29-1	.	many	CSVRTEKSTVYYEQYF	TGCAGCGTTCGTACGGAGAAATCAACCGTTTACTACGAGCAGTACTTC
TRBJ1-1	TRBV5-6	.	many	CASSFRDGRPGTEAFF	TGTGCCAGCAGCTTCCGGGACGGCCGGCCGGGCACTGAAGCTTTCTTT